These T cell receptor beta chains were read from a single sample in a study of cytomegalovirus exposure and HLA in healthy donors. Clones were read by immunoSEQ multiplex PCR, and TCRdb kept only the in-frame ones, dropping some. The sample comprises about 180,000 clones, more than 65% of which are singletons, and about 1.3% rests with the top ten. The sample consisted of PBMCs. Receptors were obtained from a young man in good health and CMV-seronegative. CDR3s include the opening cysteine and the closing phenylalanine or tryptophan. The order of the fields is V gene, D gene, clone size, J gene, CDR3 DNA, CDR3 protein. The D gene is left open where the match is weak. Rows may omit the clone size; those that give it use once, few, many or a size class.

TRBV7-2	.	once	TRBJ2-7	TGTGCCAGCAGCTTGACAGTAAACGAGCAGTACTTC	CASSLTVNEQYF
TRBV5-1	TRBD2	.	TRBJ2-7	TGCGCCAGCAGCCCCGGCGGGGGAGCCAACTACGAGCAGTACTTC	CASSPGGGANYEQYF
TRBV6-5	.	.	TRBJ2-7	TGTGCCAGCTCGACGGGGGAGGCTGGGCAGTACTTC	CASSTGEAGQYF
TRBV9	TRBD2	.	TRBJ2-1	TGTGCCAGCAGCGCCTCGACTAGCGGAGATTACAATGAGCAGTTCTTC	CASSASTSGDYNEQFF
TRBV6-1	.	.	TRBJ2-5	TGTGCCAGCACCCAATGGGGGGTCACACAAGAGACCCAGTACTTC	CASTQWGVTQETQYF
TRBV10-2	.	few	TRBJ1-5	TGCGCCAGCAGTGAAATGTCTAATCAGCCCCAGCATTTT	CASSEMSNQPQHF
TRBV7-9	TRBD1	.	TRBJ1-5	TGTGCCAGCAGACGCAGGAGGGGGCTATCCTATAGCAATCAGCCCCAGCATTTT	CASRRRRGLSYSNQPQHF
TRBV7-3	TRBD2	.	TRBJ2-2	TGTGCCAGCAGCTCCTTCCGGCGGGAGCACACCGGGGAGCTGTTTTTT	CASSSFRREHTGELFF
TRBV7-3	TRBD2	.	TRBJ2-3	TGTGCCAGCAGCTCACTAGCGGGGGAGGATACGCAGTATTTT	CASSSLAGEDTQYF
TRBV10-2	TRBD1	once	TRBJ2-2	TGCGCCAGCAGTGGCCGGGACAGGAGGACCGGGGAGCTGTTTTTT	CASSGRDRRTGELFF
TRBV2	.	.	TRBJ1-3	TGTGCCAGCACAGGGGTGGGTGGAAACACCATATATTTT	CASTGVGGNTIYF
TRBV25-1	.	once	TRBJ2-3	TGTGCCAGCAGTATCTCGCGGACAGCTAGCACAGATACGCAGTATTTT	CASSISRTASTDTQYF